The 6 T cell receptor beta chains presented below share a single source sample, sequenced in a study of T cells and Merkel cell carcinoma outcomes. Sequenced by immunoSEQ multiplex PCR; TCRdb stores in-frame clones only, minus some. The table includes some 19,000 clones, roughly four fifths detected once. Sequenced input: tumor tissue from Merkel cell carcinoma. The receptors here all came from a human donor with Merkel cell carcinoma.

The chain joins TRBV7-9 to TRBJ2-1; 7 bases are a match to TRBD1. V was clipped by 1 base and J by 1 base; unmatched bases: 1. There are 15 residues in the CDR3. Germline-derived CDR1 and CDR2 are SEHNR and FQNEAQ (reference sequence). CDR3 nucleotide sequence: TGTGCCAGCAGCTTAGGGACAGGTTCCTACAATGAGCAGTTCTTC. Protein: CASSLGTGSYNEQFF.

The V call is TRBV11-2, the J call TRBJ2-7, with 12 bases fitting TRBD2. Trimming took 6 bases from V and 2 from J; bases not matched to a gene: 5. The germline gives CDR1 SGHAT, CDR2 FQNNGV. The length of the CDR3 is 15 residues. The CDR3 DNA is TGTGCCAGCAGACTAGGACTAGCGGGGACCTACGAGCAGTACTTC. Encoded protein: CASRLGLAGTYEQYF. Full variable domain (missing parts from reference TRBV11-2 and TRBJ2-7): EAGVAQSPRYKIIEKRQSVAFWCNPISGHATLYWYQQILGQGPKLLIQFQNNGVVDDSQLPKDRFSAERLKGVDSTLKIQPAKLEDSAVYLCASRLGLAGTYEQYFGPGTRLTVT.

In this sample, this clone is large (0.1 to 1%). The CDR3 sequence: CATSRPQGGETQYF. CDR3 DNA sequence: TGTGCCACCAGCAGACCTCAGGGGGGAGAGACCCAGTACTTC. The chain joins TRBV15 to TRBJ2-5; TRBD1 might be the D (7 bases). Trimming removed 2 bases from V and 4 bases from J, with 11 bases in between. CDR3 length equals 14 residues. The V gene's germline CDR1 is LNHNV and CDR2 YYDKDF (reference sequence).

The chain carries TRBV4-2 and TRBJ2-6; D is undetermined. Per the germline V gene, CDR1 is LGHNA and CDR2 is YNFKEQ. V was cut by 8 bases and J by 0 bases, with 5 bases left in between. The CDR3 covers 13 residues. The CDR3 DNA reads TGTGCCAGCGGGTTCTCTGGGGCCAACGTCCTGACTTTC. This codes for CASGFSGANVLTF.

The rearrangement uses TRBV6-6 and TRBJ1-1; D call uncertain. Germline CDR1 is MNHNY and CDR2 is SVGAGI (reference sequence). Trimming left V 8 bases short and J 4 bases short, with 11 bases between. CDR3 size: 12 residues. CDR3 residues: CASLMSATEAFF. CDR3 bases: TGTGCCAGCCTGATGTCCGCCACTGAAGCTTTCTTT.

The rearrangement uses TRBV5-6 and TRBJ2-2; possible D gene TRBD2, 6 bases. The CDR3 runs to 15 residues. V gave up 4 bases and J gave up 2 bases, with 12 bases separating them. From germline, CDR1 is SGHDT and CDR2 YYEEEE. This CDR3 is CASSPGGTNTGELFF. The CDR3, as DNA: TGTGCCAGCAGCCCCGGGGGTACTAACACCGGGGAGCTGTTTTTT.